The clone carrying this TCR beta chain was seen ten or more times. The data were taken from a study of T cells in Graves' hyperthyroidism and ophthalmopathy. Patients with uncontrolled infections, other autoimmune diseases, pregnancy or lactation were excluded. In making diagnoses, clinical symptoms, serum thyroxine and TRAb, thyroid ultrasound and orbital computed tomography were all used. Per germline, CDR1 SGHDN and CDR2 FVKESK. This CDR3 has 18 amino acids. The V gene end was trimmed by 1 base and the J gene end by 1 base; junction bases not matched to a gene: 7. From RNA transcripts, TCR beta CDR3 regions were amplified. The HTBI primer set was used in a first-round RT-PCR of the TCR CDR3. MiXCR, applied by TCRdb to the multiplex PCR reads, yields one record per CDR3 protein. The table records approximately 430,000 distinct CDR3 sequences, 15% to 18% of them present only once.

The sequenced sample consisted of blood. The sequence was collected from a woman younger than 35 with Graves' hyperthyroidism. V usage is TRBV14 and J usage is TRBJ1-5, with 10 bases that match TRBD1. CDR3 protein: CASSQVTTGGLSNQPQHF. The CDR3, as DNA: TGTGCCAGCAGCCAAGTCACGACAGGGGGCTTGAGCAATCAGCCCCAGCATTTT.